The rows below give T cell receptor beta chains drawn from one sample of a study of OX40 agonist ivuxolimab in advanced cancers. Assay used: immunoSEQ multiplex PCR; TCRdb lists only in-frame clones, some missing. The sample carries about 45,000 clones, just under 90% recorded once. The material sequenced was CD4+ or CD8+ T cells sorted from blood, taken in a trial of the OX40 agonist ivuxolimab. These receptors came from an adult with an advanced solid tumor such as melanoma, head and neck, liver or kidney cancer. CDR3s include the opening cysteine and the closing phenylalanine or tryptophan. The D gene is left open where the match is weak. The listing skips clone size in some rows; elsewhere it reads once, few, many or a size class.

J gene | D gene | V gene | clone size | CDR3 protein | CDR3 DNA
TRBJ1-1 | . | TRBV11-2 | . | CASSLLTGSAFF | TGTGCCAGCAGCTTATTGACAGGATCAGCTTTCTTT
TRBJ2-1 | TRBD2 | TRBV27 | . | CASSSPGLAREQFF | TGTGCCAGCAGTTCGCCCGGACTAGCCAGAGAGCAGTTCTTC
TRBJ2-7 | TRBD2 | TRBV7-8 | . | CASSLETSLLEQYF | TGTGCCAGCAGCTTAGAGACTAGCCTGCTGGAGCAGTACTTC
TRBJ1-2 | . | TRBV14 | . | CASSGKGGWGYTF | TGTGCCAGCAGCGGGAAGGGTGGATGGGGCTACACCTTC
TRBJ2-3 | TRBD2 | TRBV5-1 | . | CASRSGTSLTDTQYF | TGCGCCAGCAGGTCCGGGACTAGCCTGACAGATACGCAGTATTTT
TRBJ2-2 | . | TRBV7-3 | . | CASSPQGGGELFF | TGTGCCAGCAGCCCACAGGGCGGGGGGGAGCTGTTTTTT
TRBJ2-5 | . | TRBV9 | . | CASSAVFRAVKETQYF | TGTGCCAGCAGCGCTGTATTCCGGGCCGTTAAAGAGACCCAGTACTTC
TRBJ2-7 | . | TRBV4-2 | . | CASSQLTSRYSYEQYF | TGTGCCAGCAGCCAACTAACTAGCAGGTACTCCTACGAGCAGTACTTC
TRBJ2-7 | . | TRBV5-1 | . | CASSPDRINEQYF | TGCGCCAGCAGCCCCGACAGGATCAACGAGCAGTACTTC
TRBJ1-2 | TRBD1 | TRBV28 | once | CASSQGAKGYTF | TGTGCCAGCAGCCAGGGGGCCAAAGGCTACACCTTC
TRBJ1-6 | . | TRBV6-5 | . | CASTILSSYNSPLHF | TGTGCCAGCACAATCCTTAGCTCCTATAATTCACCCCTCCACTTT